A selection of T cell receptor beta chains follows, all from one sample in a study of PD-L1 blockade in urothelial cancer. Assay used: immunoSEQ multiplex PCR; TCRdb lists only in-frame clones, some missing. The data hold tens of thousands of clones, with around 87% observed a single time. The source was PBMCs, collected around atezolizumab (anti-PD-L1) treatment. Receptors originate from a man in his sixties with urothelial cancer. The CDR3 runs from the conserved cysteine through the conserved F or W. D genes are given only for firm matches. Clone size, where shown, is once, few, many, or a class for clones that have expanded.

-,TRBJ1-1,TRBV10-2,-,CASSESGVRAEAFF,TGCGCCAGCAGTGAGTCTGGGGTGAGGGCTGAAGCTTTCTTT
TRBD1,TRBJ1-4,TRBV7-9,few,CASSSTPGQGARTNEKLFF,TGTGCCAGCAGCTCGACCCCCGGACAGGGGGCGCGTACTAATGAAAAACTGTTTTTT
TRBD1,TRBJ1-1,TRBV10-2,-,CASRLLTGGSNTEAFF,TGCGCCAGCAGACTACTGACAGGGGGCTCGAACACTGAAGCTTTCTTT
TRBD1,TRBJ1-1,TRBV29-1,-,CSVENRRGQGRIWNTEAFF,TGCAGCGTTGAAAATCGCCGGGGACAGGGAAGGATCTGGAACACTGAAGCTTTCTTT
TRBD1,TRBJ1-1,TRBV6-1,-,CASSPSKTGATEAFF,TGTGCCAGCAGTCCTTCAAAGACAGGGGCCACTGAAGCTTTCTTT
TRBD1,TRBJ1-1,TRBV4-2,-,CASSRFGQVGEAFF,TGTGCCAGCAGTCGATTCGGACAGGTAGGAGAAGCTTTCTTT
-,TRBJ1-2,TRBV6-5,few,CASSYGQSNYGYTF,TGTGCCAGCAGTTACGGGCAGTCCAACTATGGCTACACCTTC
TRBD2,TRBJ2-3,TRBV30,-,CAWSYSGTITDTQYF,TGTGCCTGGAGTTATAGCGGGACCATAACAGATACGCAGTATTTT
-,TRBJ2-5,TRBV11-3,-,CASSLDLRGRWQETQYF,TGTGCCAGCAGCTTAGATTTACGGGGTCGATGGCAAGAGACCCAGTACTTC
-,TRBJ2-3,TRBV29-1,-,CSVVAGQVGDTQYF,TGCAGCGTAGTTGCTGGTCAGGTTGGAGATACGCAGTATTTT
-,TRBJ1-1,TRBV18,-,CASSPPGQMNTEAFF,TGTGCCAGCTCACCCCCGGGACAAATGAACACTGAAGCTTTCTTT
TRBD2,TRBJ2-1,TRBV27,-,CASSLSLGTRVRSYNEQFF,TGTGCCAGCAGTTTATCGCTAGGGACTAGAGTTCGATCCTACAATGAGCAGTTCTTC
-,TRBJ2-7,TRBV7-2,-,CASSLATVSSYEQYF,TGTGCCAGCAGCTTAGCGACAGTAAGCTCCTACGAGCAGTACTTC
-,TRBJ2-7,TRBV7-2,-,CASSLSAGTYEQYF,TGTGCCAGCAGCTTAAGTGCGGGGACTTACGAGCAGTACTTC
-,TRBJ2-4,TRBV4-3,-,CASSRGLQGGDLQYF,TGCGCCAGCAGCCGAGGCCTACAGGGAGGGGACCTTCAGTACTTC
TRBD2,TRBJ2-1,TRBV30,-,CAWSVISGGALEQFF,TGTGCCTGGAGTGTAATAAGCGGGGGGGCCCTTGAGCAGTTCTTC
-,TRBJ2-3,TRBV5-4,once,CASSLARFTDTQYF,TGTGCCAGCAGCTTGGCACGGTTCACAGATACGCAGTATTTT
-,TRBJ1-5,TRBV27,few,CASSLNRDNQPQHF,TGTGCCAGCAGTTTAAACAGGGACAATCAGCCCCAGCATTTT
-,TRBJ1-2,TRBV30,few,CAWSLQVRGYGYTF,TGTGCCTGGAGTCTACAAGTAAGAGGCTATGGCTACACCTTC
-,TRBJ2-1,TRBV5-5,-,CASSLGAAEQFF,TGTGCCAGCAGCTTGGGCGCCGCTGAGCAGTTCTTC
-,TRBJ2-5,TRBV4-1,-,CASSRRSRETQYF,TGCGCCAGCAGCCGCCGATCCAGAGAGACCCAGTACTTC
TRBD2,TRBJ2-3,TRBV7-9,-,CASILTSASTDTQYF,TGTGCCAGCATCCTGACTAGCGCAAGCACAGATACGCAGTATTTT
-,TRBJ1-4,TRBV2,-,CASSGGLSNEKLFF,TGTGCCAGCAGTGGGGGACTTTCGAATGAAAAACTGTTTTTT
-,TRBJ1-6,TRBV6-6,few,CASRLEGTPNSPLHF,TGTGCCAGCAGGTTGGAGGGCACACCGAATTCACCCCTCCACTTT
-,TRBJ2-3,TRBV5-4,-,CASSLGGGSDTQYF,TGTGCCAGCAGCCTAGGGGGAGGGAGTGATACGCAGTATTTT
-,TRBJ2-1,TRBV11-2,-,CASSLVRGTSYNEQFF,TGTGCCAGCAGCTTAGTCCGCGGGACTTCCTACAATGAGCAGTTCTTC
-,TRBJ1-2,TRBV28,-,CASRVRVDYGYTF,TGTGCCAGCAGGGTCAGGGTGGACTATGGCTACACCTTC
TRBD2,TRBJ2-1,TRBV4-3,-,CASSQLAGKTNEQFF,TGCGCCAGCAGCCAACTAGCGGGAAAAACTAATGAGCAGTTCTTC
TRBD1,TRBJ1-5,TRBV6-5,once,CASSYRGGSGQPQHF,TGTGCCAGCAGTTACCGAGGGGGCAGCGGTCAGCCCCAGCATTTT
TRBD1,TRBJ1-1,TRBV5-4,-,CASNDRVSPTEAFF,TGTGCCAGCAACGACAGGGTGAGCCCCACTGAAGCTTTCTTT
TRBD2,TRBJ2-3,TRBV7-2,-,CASSMGLAGSDTQYF,TGTGCCAGCAGCATGGGACTAGCGGGATCAGATACGCAGTATTTT
TRBD1,TRBJ1-2,TRBV29-1,-,CSVINRGLGYTF,TGCAGCGTGATTAACAGGGGGTTAGGCTACACCTTC
-,TRBJ2-2,TRBV9,-,CASSARVDNTGELFF,TGTGCCAGCAGCGCCCGGGTCGACAACACCGGGGAGCTGTTTTTT
TRBD1,TRBJ2-7,TRBV7-2,-,CASSLAWDSVYEQYF,TGTGCCAGCAGCTTAGCCTGGGACAGCGTCTACGAGCAGTACTTC
TRBD2,TRBJ2-1,TRBV6-1,-,CASSYGLAGDNEQFF,TGTGCCAGCAGCTACGGACTAGCGGGGGACAATGAGCAGTTCTTC
TRBD2,TRBJ2-7,TRBV7-6,-,CASSLAVGGGYEQYF,TGTGCCAGCAGCTTAGCTGTCGGCGGGGGCTACGAGCAGTACTTC
-,TRBJ2-3,TRBV27,-,CASSLSGSTDTQYF,TGTGCCAGCAGTTTATCGGGGAGTACAGATACGCAGTATTTT
TRBD2,TRBJ2-1,TRBV19,-,CASSAIAGGPFEQFF,TGTGCCAGTAGTGCCATAGCGGGAGGGCCTTTCGAGCAGTTCTTC
TRBD2,TRBJ2-3,TRBV7-3,-,CASSLYTSGSADTQYF,TGTGCCAGCAGCCTTTACACTAGCGGGAGTGCAGATACGCAGTATTTT
-,TRBJ2-3,TRBV7-2,-,CASSEGTRDTQYF,TGTGCCAGCAGCGAGGGCACTAGGGATACGCAGTATTTT
-,TRBJ1-5,TRBV10-3,medium-sized,CAINPDSNQPQHF,TGTGCCATCAACCCAGACAGTAATCAGCCCCAGCATTTT
TRBD1,TRBJ1-2,TRBV7-2,-,CASSLGQGGYTF,TGTGCCAGCAGCTTGGGACAGGGTGGCTACACCTTC
-,TRBJ1-6,TRBV5-1,-,CASSEQGSIHSPLHF,TGCGCCAGCTCCGAGCAGGGCAGTATTCATTCACCCCTCCACTTT
-,TRBJ1-1,TRBV19,-,CASSPGVIGAFF,TGTGCCAGTAGTCCCGGGGTAATAGGAGCTTTCTTT
TRBD1,TRBJ1-6,TRBV11-2,-,CASSSGPGQGAYNSPLHF,TGTGCCAGCAGTTCAGGGCCGGGACAGGGGGCTTATAATTCACCCCTCCACTTT
-,TRBJ1-4,TRBV28,-,CASSLRLQANEKLFF,TGTGCCAGCAGTTTACGTCTCCAGGCTAATGAAAAACTGTTTTTT
-,TRBJ2-3,TRBV6-5,-,CASSYLSLTDTQYF,TGTGCCAGCAGTTACCTCTCACTCACAGATACGCAGTATTTT
-,TRBJ1-2,TRBV19,-,CASRTPAAWSGYTF,TGTGCCAGTAGAACCCCAGCCGCCTGGAGTGGCTACACCTTC
-,TRBJ2-7,TRBV11-2,-,CASSFGGPGYEQYF,TGTGCCAGCAGCTTCGGAGGGCCGGGGTACGAGCAGTACTTC
-,TRBJ1-3,TRBV19,-,CASSPIGNTIYF,TGTGCCAGTAGTCCCATCGGAAACACCATATATTTT
-,TRBJ2-7,TRBV18,-,CASSARGGETLYEQYF,TGTGCCAGCTCGGCCAGAGGGGGAGAAACACTCTACGAGCAGTACTTC